These 5 T cell receptor beta chains share one sample of origin, sequenced in a study of blood T cell repertoires in COVID-19 (dated by TCRdb to about 2020). Libraries were prepared through the immunoSEQ multiplex PCR assay. The table comes from immuneACCESS by way of TCRdb, which keeps in-frame sequences with V and J called. Part of the clones is missing from these tables; in studies checked, under half for an unresolved V gene and the rest for unknown reasons. For this sample the table gives about 310,000 clones, of which about nine tenths were detected only once. The ten largest clones take up 1% of the sample. Sequencing was done on a sample of peripheral blood. The receptors stem from a man in his fifties or sixties with active or convalescent COVID-19.

CDR3 nucleotides: TGCGCCAGCAGCCGAACCGGGACAGGGGACAATCAGCCCCAGCATTTT. Translation gives CASSRTGTGDNQPQHF. V usage is TRBV4-3 and J usage is TRBJ1-5; 10 bases line up with TRBD1. The germline V gene encodes CDR1 LGHNA and CDR2 YSLEER. CDR3 size: 16 residues. Trimming took 4 bases from V and 3 from J; bases not matched to a gene: 6.

In its sample, this clone was seen a few times. This chain joins TRBV7-9 and TRBJ2-2; a possible D gene is TRBD2 (5 bases). The V and J ends lost 7 bases and 2 bases respectively, with 8 bases between them. This CDR3 has 13 amino acids. The germline CDR1 and CDR2 sequences are SEHNR and FQNEAQ (reference sequence). Written as DNA, the CDR3 is TGTGCCAGCAACGGACTCAACACCGGGGAGCTGTTTTTT. As protein: CASNGLNTGELFF.

The genes are TRBV6-5 and TRBJ2-7; maybe TRBD1 (6 bases). The germline V and J ends were trimmed by 6 bases and 3 bases, with 15 bases remaining between them. Per germline, CDR1 MNHEY and CDR2 SVGAGI. The CDR3 is 14 residues long. The DNA of the CDR3 is TGTGCCAGCAGCGTACCCCTGGACAGCTACGAGCAGTACTTC. It specifies CASSVPLDSYEQYF.

The chain is built from TRBV7-3 and TRBJ1-4, with a possible D match to TRBD1 (6 bases). The ends were cut back, 1 base at V and 6 bases at J, with 9 bases in the middle. This CDR3 has 14 residues. CDR1 and CDR2 from the germline V gene are SGHTA and FQGTGA. The CDR3 sequence is CASSLRAGDEKLFF. CDR3 nucleotide sequence: TGTGCCAGCAGCTTAAGGGCAGGGGATGAAAAACTGTTTTTT.

The chain is built from TRBV3-1 (or the pseudogene TRBV3-2) and TRBJ2-7; D might be TRBD1 (6 bases). The germline V and J ends were trimmed by 4 bases and 5 bases, with 21 bases remaining between them. The CDR3 has 16 residues. Germline V CDR1 and CDR2: LGHDT, YNNKEL (reference sequence). The DNA for the CDR3 is TGTGCCAGCAGCCCAGAACCAACAGGGAACCGCCACGAGCAGTACTTC. Protein: CASSPEPTGNRHEQYF.